The text below deals with one T cell receptor beta chain. This sample stems from a study of blood T cells in healthy people across ages. Those donating, healthy Caucasian individuals from Russia, were aged 6 to 90. For every donor, a draw yielded 7.5 to 10 milliliters of peripheral blood. It was with a sample-barcoded 5' primer and a J-beta primer mix that a second PCR of roughly 7 to 12 cycles was run. Tags on each cDNA molecule came from a template-switch adaptor with 12 random nucleotides. Every sample gave at least 2.5 million paired-end reads containing CDR3. Via MiXCR, TCRdb re-called the 5' RACE reads, giving one row per CDR3 protein. The table shows about 1 million distinct CDR3 sequences, with 35% to 50% occurring only once. The V end lost 3 bases, the J end lost 2 bases, and 8 bases lay between the germline ends. Germline CDR1 reads KGHSH; CDR2 reads LQKENI. This CDR3 region has 15 residues.

The source is a woman aged 55-70 years in good health. V and J are TRBV18 and TRBJ2-6; D gene uncertain. The sequencing sample was made of blood. Here the CDR3 DNA reads TGTGCCAGCTCACCTAGGGAAACTGGGGCCAACGTCCTGACTTTC. Encoded protein: CASSPRETGANVLTF.